Here is one T cell receptor beta chain with its context. These data are taken from a study of identical twins. Template switching created a universal primer site, and the cDNA included unique molecular identifiers. Each CDR3 protein gets one entry after TCRdb re-called the 5' RACE reads with MiXCR. The data show 1.5 million to 2 million distinct CDR3 sequences, roughly 35% seen once. CDR3 length equals 12 residues. Looked up from germline, CDR1 is DFQATT and CDR2 is SNEGSKA (reference sequence). Trimming removed 2 bases from V and 5 bases from J, with 9 bases in between. The sequenced sample consisted of cord blood. The chain is built from TRBV20-1 and TRBJ1-2, with D hard to call. This TCR was sampled from a newborn girl in good health. CDR3 bases: TGCAGTGCTAGATTCACGGGGTATGGCTACACCTTC. Protein sequence: CSARFTGYGYTF.